This TCR beta chain was recovered during a study of blood T cell repertoires in COVID-19. Turning to the study itself: Samples representing acute and convalescent COVID-19 were sourced from the United States, Italy and Spain. PBMCs, B-cell-depleted T cells, or T cells provided the cDNA or gDNA that made up the material.

The CDR3 sequence is 13 residues long. The V gene end was trimmed by 10 bases and the J gene end by 8 bases; junction bases not matched to a gene: 11. Germline V gives CDR1 LNHNV, CDR2 YYDKDF (reference sequence). In the original processing: The assay estimated nucleated cells by amplifying reference gene primers. Profiling relied on immunoSEQ multiplex PCR, and the TCRdb table lists in-frame clones only, not all of them. V, J and clone size are taken as reported in that table, and D and trimming were inferred from the DNA itself. This sample has about 440,000 clones, with 88% found just once. One Seattle source followed patients from active infection through their disease course.

The sequence was obtained from a woman aged 45-65 years with COVID-19, enrolled during active disease. The V call is TRBV15, the J call TRBJ2-7; TRBD1 matches 10 bases. The specimen sequenced was peripheral blood. The CDR3 coding sequence is TGTGCCATTACGGGGACAGGGGAAGTCAAGCAGTACTTC. Translating it yields CAITGTGEVKQYF.